The subject of this entry is one T cell receptor (beta chain). What it binds is not known. This specimen belongs to a study of read filtering for tumor transcriptome and immune sequencing. As for the study in general: Revised staging placed fewer than ten patients in R-ISS I, 15 to 20 in II, 7 in III. Per sample, TCR-region reads ranged about 4.05 to 10.27 million by IR-seq, roughly 80 to 1273 by RNA-seq. Regarding the study as a whole: IR-seq captured clonotypes deeper and more reliably than RNA-seq. IR-seq and RNA-seq agreed better without single-read clonotypes.

The length of the CDR3 is 13 residues. Germline CDR1 MNHEY, CDR2 SMNVEV (reference sequence). Trimming cost V 8 bases and J 5 bases, with 15 bases left between them. The library was built from about 400 ng RNA with molecular barcoded adaptors for alpha/delta and beta/gamma chains. TCRdb independently ran MiXCR on the reads; one entry per CDR3 protein. The data hold 50,000 to 65,000 distinct CDR3 sequences, with around 18% observed a single time. V usage is TRBV27 and J usage is TRBJ2-5; D tentatively fits TRBD1 or TRBD2 (5 bases each). Sequenced material: a population of CD138-negative cells sorted from bone marrow. This receptor was identified in a donor at least 40 years old with multiple myeloma. This CDR3 reads CASGRGTRETQYF. In DNA form, the CDR3 reads TGTGCCAGCGGGAGAGGGACCCGGGAGACCCAGTACTTC.